Shown below are 32 T cell receptor beta chains from a single sample sequenced in a study of beta chain features in type 1 diabetes. General study points: TCRB CDR3s from Type 1 diabetes patients were moderately but significantly shorter in all four CD4+ subsets.

The whole isolated RNA underwent reverse transcription, so sequencing captured expressed TCRB transcripts. Clones were sequenced by immunoSEQ multiplex PCR, and TCRdb holds only the in-frame ones, with some missing. The table has around 710,000 clones, around 12% seen once; the top ten hold more than 0.09%. No antigen has been identified for these receptors. The sequenced material came from naive CD4+ T cells from blood. Every receptor here comes from a man aged 25-40 years with type 1 diabetes.

This clone came up a few times. The chain links TRBV7-9 to TRBJ2-7, with D tentatively TRBD1 or TRBD2 (5 bases each). CDR1 and CDR2 from the germline V gene are SEHNR and FQNEAQ (reference sequence). Trimming stripped 0 bases from V and 7 bases from J, with 10 bases between. The CDR3 spans 13 residues. CDR3 bases: TGTGCCAGCAGCTTAGCAGGGGCGGGTGAGCAGTACTTC. Its translation: CASSLAGAGEQYF.

This clone appeared a few times. The chain is built from TRBV14 and TRBJ1-1; D is unclear. V was pared by 0 bases and J by 1 base, with 3 bases between. This CDR3 is built from 13 residues. Germline lookup yields CDR1 SGHDN and CDR2 FVKESK. The CDR3 nucleotides read TGTGCCAGCAGCCAAGATGAGAACACTGAAGCTTTCTTT. Its protein product is CASSQDENTEAFF.

V usage is TRBV29-1 and J usage is TRBJ2-5; D is unclear. The CDR3 sequence is 11 residues long. Germline CDR1 reads SQVTM; CDR2 reads ANQGSEA. The CDR3 spells CGVGVQETQYF. CDR3 bases: TGCGGGGTTGGAGTCCAAGAGACCCAGTACTTC.

The gene calls are TRBV28 and TRBJ2-7; D remains ambiguous. This CDR3 is 11 amino acids long. V dropped 5 bases and J dropped 7 bases, with 9 bases sitting between them. CDR1 is MDHEN and CDR2 is SYDVKM in the germline V gene. The CDR3, as DNA: TGTGCCAGCAGTCTAAATATGGAGCAGTACTTC. Amino acids: CASSLNMEQYF.

This clone was found many times. The chain recombines TRBV23-1 with TRBJ1-1; D gene uncertain. TRBV23-1 is designated an ORF whose function remains uncertain. With 1 base removed from V and 1 base from J, the gap between germline ends came to 7 bases. The CDR3 sequence is 14 residues long. The CDR3 region is CASSQYCWNTEAFF. CDR3 DNA: TGCGCCAGCAGTCAATACTGTTGGAACACTGAAGCTTTCTTT.

V is TRBV14 and J is TRBJ2-1; either TRBD1 or TRBD2 may supply D (5 bases each). Trimming took 5 bases from V and 7 from J, leaving 18 bases between them. CDR3 length: 15 residues. Looked up from germline, CDR1 is SGHDN and CDR2 is FVKESK. The CDR3: CASSTLTRGGNEQFF. The DNA for the CDR3 is TGTGCCAGCAGCACACTCACGAGGGGCGGGAATGAGCAGTTCTTC.

This clone has only a few counts. The V call is TRBV7-2, the J call TRBJ2-5, with 8 positions matching TRBD1. J lost 5 bases, V lost 4 bases, and 9 bases had no gene match. The germline gives CDR1 SGHTA, CDR2 FQGNSA. CDR3 size: 15 residues. The CDR3 DNA sequence: TGTGCCAGCAGCTCTCGGACAGGGTACGGGGAGACCCAGTACTTC. This encodes CASSSRTGYGETQYF.

Worth noting for this clone: One end of the junction is discordant with germline, which a read error may explain. In nucleotides, the CDR3 is TGTGCCAGTAGTCCGGACAGGGTATCCTTCGAGCAGTACTTC. Translation gives CASSPDRVSFEQYF. The J gene is TRBJ2-7, the V gene TRBV19; 8 nucleotides line up with TRBD1. The germline gives CDR1 LNHDA, CDR2 SQIVND (reference sequence). This CDR3 is built from 14 residues.

The rearrangement links TRBV7-2 to TRBJ1-4; D might be TRBD1 (5 bases). CDR1 and CDR2 from the germline V gene are SGHTA and FQGNSA. The CDR3 runs 14 residues. V gave up 5 bases and J gave up 7 bases, with 14 bases separating them. The CDR3 region has the DNA TGTGCCAGCAGCGCGAGGACAAATACTGAAAAACTGTTTTTT. The encoded protein is CASSARTNTEKLFF.

The genes are TRBV6-1 and TRBJ2-5, with D unclear. Trimming left V 3 bases short and J 4 bases short, with 15 bases between. The CDR3 runs 15 residues. Germline CDR1 and CDR2: MNHNS and SASEGT. CDR3 sequence: CASSDQPGDIETQYF. The CDR3, as DNA: TGTGCCAGCAGTGACCAACCAGGAGATATAGAGACCCAGTACTTC.

V usage is TRBV28 and J usage is TRBJ2-1; 7 bases fit TRBD2. The trim removed 7 bases at V and 1 base at J, leaving 7 bases unmatched. The CDR3 spans 15 residues. Germline lookup yields CDR1 MDHEN and CDR2 SYDVKM. CDR3 loop: CASKPEGGSYNEQFF. The CDR3, as DNA: TGTGCCAGCAAACCGGAGGGAGGGTCCTACAATGAGCAGTTCTTC.

This clone was recorded a few times. The chain has TRBV18 and TRBJ1-2; 8 positions agree with TRBD1. The germline gives CDR1 KGHSH, CDR2 LQKENI. The CDR3 covers 16 residues. V lost 3 bases, J lost 4 bases, and 10 bases stayed unmatched. CDR3 protein: CASSPLGQAQAYGYTF. The CDR3 DNA reads TGTGCCAGCTCACCGCTGGGACAGGCACAAGCCTATGGCTACACCTTC. The variable domain in full, completed from reference TRBV18 and TRBJ1-2, reads NAGVMQNPRHLVRRRGQEARLRCSPMKGHSHVYWYRQLPEEGLKFMVYLQKENIIDESGMPKERFSAEFPKEGPSILRIQQVVRGDSAAYFCASSPLGQAQAYGYTFGSGTRLTVV.

J is TRBJ1-3 and V is TRBV6-1, with TRBD1 identical over 9 bases. The CDR3 spans 16 residues. Germline V gene sequence: CDR1 MNHNS, CDR2 SASEGT. The ends lost 4 bases at V and 1 base at J; junction bases unmatched: 5. Here the CDR3 DNA reads TGTGCCAGCAGTGTGATACAGGGGGCGTCTGGAAACACCATATATTTT. Amino acids: CASSVIQGASGNTIYF.

The rearrangement joins TRBV7-2 to TRBJ2-4, with D perhaps TRBD1 (5 bases). Trimming removed 5 bases at V and 6 bases at J, with 8 bases between. The CDR3 has 12 amino acids. Germline loops: CDR1 SGHTA, CDR2 FQGNSA. The CDR3, as DNA: TGTGCCAGCAGCCTAGACAGAAACATTCAGTACTTC. As protein: CASSLDRNIQYF.

The chain has TRBV7-2 and TRBJ2-7; TRBD1 might be the D (5 bases). V was cut by 1 base and J by 2 bases, with 12 bases left in between. This CDR3 spans 15 amino acids. The germline CDR1 and CDR2 sequences are SGHTA and FQGNSA. For the CDR3, the DNA is TGTGCCAGCAGCTTAGAAGGGCCAGGGCCCTACGAGCAGTACTTC. It yields the protein CASSLEGPGPYEQYF.

This clone was counted a few times. The genes are TRBV5-1 and TRBJ2-7; 9 nucleotides align to TRBD1. The germline V gene encodes CDR1 SGHRS and CDR2 YFSETQ. This CDR3 is built from 14 residues. Trimming at V came to 3 bases and at J to 3 bases, leaving 4 bases not matched to a gene. CDR3 DNA: TGCGCCAGCAGCTCCGGGACAGGGTACTACGAGCAGTACTTC. This gives the protein CASSSGTGYYEQYF.

This rearrangement joins TRBV27 to TRBJ2-3; D unresolved. V was cut by 6 bases and J by 8 bases, with 9 bases left in between. Germline assignment: CDR1 MNHEY and CDR2 SMNVEV (reference sequence). CDR3 length equals 11 residues. CDR3 region: CASSRSATQYF. The CDR3 DNA reads TGTGCCAGCAGCAGATCAGCTACGCAGTATTTT.

There are a few counts of this clone. Other DNA sequences in this specimen translate into the identical CDR3. J is TRBJ2-1 and V is TRBV29-1, with unresolved D. The CDR3 is made up of 13 amino acids. Germline CDR1 SQVTM, CDR2 ANQGSEA. V was shortened by 2 bases and J by 1 base, with 6 bases between the two germline ends. In DNA form, the CDR3 reads TGCAGCGTTGAAAGGGTTTCCTACAATGAGCAGTTCTTC. This encodes CSVERVSYNEQFF.

The table lists this clone with a few counts. This sequence joins TRBV2 and TRBJ2-1, with D tentatively TRBD1 (5 bases). The CDR3 loop spans 14 amino acids. The germline V and J ends were trimmed by 4 bases and 2 bases, with 9 bases remaining between them. Germline values: CDR1 SNHLY, CDR2 FYNNEI. The CDR3 protein is CASSGQLTYNEQFF. CDR3 nucleotide sequence: TGTGCCAGCAGTGGACAGCTAACCTACAATGAGCAGTTCTTC.

This rearrangement joins TRBV4-3 to TRBJ1-2; D is ambiguous. Germline CDR1 and CDR2: LGHNA and YSLEER. Trimming took 0 bases from V and 0 from J, leaving 11 bases between them. There are 16 residues in the CDR3. CDR3 sequence (DNA): TGCGCCAGCAGCCAAGATCGGAGGGCTGCTAACTATGGCTACACCTTC. Amino acid sequence: CASSQDRRAANYGYTF.

V and J are TRBV11-2 and TRBJ2-7; TRBD2 is a possible D gene (5 bases). This CDR3 is built from 16 residues. Germline assignment: CDR1 SGHAT and CDR2 FQNNGV. V was trimmed by 4 bases and J by 0 bases, leaving 16 bases between them. CDR3 nucleotides: TGTGCCAGCAGCTCGAGGGTCCGATTAAGCTCCTACGAGCAGTACTTC. The encoded protein is CASSSRVRLSSYEQYF. Based on the CDR3 plus reference TRBV11-2 and TRBJ2-7, the full variable domain is EAGVAQSPRYKIIEKRQSVAFWCNPISGHATLYWYQQILGQGPKLLIQFQNNGVVDDSQLPKDRFSAERLKGVDSTLKIQPAKLEDSAVYLCASSSRVRLSSYEQYFGPGTRLTVT.

This clone turned up a few times. The gene calls are TRBV18 and TRBJ2-7; D might be TRBD2 (6 bases). The V and J ends lost 6 bases and 2 bases respectively, with 17 bases between them. CDR3 length: 15 amino acids. Germline CDR1 is KGHSH and CDR2 is LQKENI. The CDR3 sequence: CASSPDSAGAYEQYF. The CDR3 bases are TGTGCCAGCTCTCCAGATTCAGCGGGTGCCTACGAGCAGTACTTC.

The chain is built from TRBV7-2 and TRBJ2-7; 11 positions agree with TRBD1. The CDR3 runs 12 residues. With V trimmed by 6 bases and J by 7 bases, 2 bases remained unmatched. Looked up from germline, CDR1 is SGHTA and CDR2 is FQGNSA. In DNA form, the CDR3 reads TGTGCCAGCAGTTGGGACAGGGGGGAGCAGTACTTC. It encodes CASSWDRGEQYF.

In this sample, this clone turned up a few times. V usage is TRBV7-9 and J usage is TRBJ2-6; no clear D. The CDR3 has 15 amino acids. Trimming removed 7 bases from V and 0 bases from J, with 10 bases in between. Germline loops: CDR1 SEHNR, CDR2 FQNEAQ (reference sequence). The CDR3 region has the DNA TGTGCCAGCACCCCGGCGGCCTCTGGGGCCAACGTCCTGACTTTC. Its protein product is CASTPAASGANVLTF.

The chain carries TRBV11-3 and TRBJ2-1; D unclear. Germline assignment: CDR1 SGHNT and CDR2 YENEEA. Trimming took off 5 bases at V and 7 bases at J, with 12 bases between the two ends. The CDR3 has 13 residues. The CDR3 bases are TGTGCCAGCAGCGCGGACCGAGAGAATGAGCAGTTCTTC. Residues: CASSADRENEQFF.

This clone turned up a few times. The chain combines TRBV19 with TRBJ2-5, with a tentative D call TRBD2 (6 bases). This CDR3 comprises 14 residues. V lost 7 bases and J 5 bases, leaving 17 bases between the germline ends. Looked up from germline, CDR1 is LNHDA and CDR2 is SQIVND (reference sequence). The chain's CDR3 is CASKTSGSSETQYF. The CDR3 nucleotides are TGTGCCAGTAAGACTAGTGGTTCGTCGGAGACCCAGTACTTC.

J is TRBJ2-3 and V is TRBV18; 11 bases agree with TRBD1. Trimming cost V 3 bases and J 4 bases; bases outside gene matches: 6. The CDR3 extends over 16 amino acids. Germline V gene sequence: CDR1 KGHSH, CDR2 LQKENI. For the CDR3, the DNA is TGTGCCAGCTCACCGGCGGACAGGGGGCGACCAGATACGCAGTATTTT. Its translation: CASSPADRGRPDTQYF.

This clone was seen a few times. The chain links TRBV27 to TRBJ1-5, with 9 nucleotides matching TRBD1. J was trimmed by 9 bases and V by 5 bases; bases with no gene match: 14. CDR1 and CDR2 (germline): MNHEY, SMNVEV (reference sequence). The CDR3 covers 16 residues. CDR3 loop: CASSPTGTGTRRPQHF. The CDR3, as DNA: TGTGCCAGCAGTCCCACGGGGACAGGGACACGACGGCCCCAGCATTTT.

Only a few counts were recorded for this clone. This chain links TRBV4-2 with TRBJ1-4; no definite D call. The V and J ends lost 0 bases and 8 bases respectively, with 13 bases between them. From germline, CDR1 is LGHNA and CDR2 YNFKEQ. There are 15 residues in the CDR3. The CDR3 here is CASSQDSGEGEKLFF. The CDR3 DNA follows: TGTGCCAGCAGCCAAGATTCCGGGGAGGGAGAAAAACTGTTTTTT.

As to this clone: Other DNA variants within this sample encode the same CDR3. The chain employs TRBV5-1 and TRBJ2-3, with 7 nucleotides matching TRBD1. This CDR3 region has 14 residues. The V segment lost 4 bases and the J segment 0 bases; nucleotides outside the gene matches: 2. Germline V gene sequence: CDR1 SGHRS, CDR2 YFSETQ. The CDR3 nucleotides read TGCGCCAGCAGCCCGGGACAGAGCACAGATACGCAGTATTTT. Translated, it gives CASSPGQSTDTQYF.

The gene calls are TRBV6-5 and TRBJ2-1; 8 bases map to TRBD2. Trimming took 5 bases from V and 10 from J; bases not matched to a gene: 10. Per the germline V gene, CDR1 is MNHEY and CDR2 is SVGAGI. The length of the CDR3 is 14 residues. DNA for the CDR3: TGTGCCAGCAGTGATTTAGCGGGGAAGCGGGAGCAGTTCTTC. Translating gives CASSDLAGKREQFF.

This rearrangement joins TRBV29-1 to TRBJ1-1; 8 bases are a match to TRBD1. Germline CDR1 reads SQVTM; CDR2 reads ANQGSEA. The CDR3 contains 14 residues. The V segment lost 4 bases and the J segment 0 bases; nucleotides outside the gene matches: 4. The CDR3 DNA reads as TGCAGCGTTGTTACAGGGGGGATGAACACTGAAGCTTTCTTT. This encodes CSVVTGGMNTEAFF.